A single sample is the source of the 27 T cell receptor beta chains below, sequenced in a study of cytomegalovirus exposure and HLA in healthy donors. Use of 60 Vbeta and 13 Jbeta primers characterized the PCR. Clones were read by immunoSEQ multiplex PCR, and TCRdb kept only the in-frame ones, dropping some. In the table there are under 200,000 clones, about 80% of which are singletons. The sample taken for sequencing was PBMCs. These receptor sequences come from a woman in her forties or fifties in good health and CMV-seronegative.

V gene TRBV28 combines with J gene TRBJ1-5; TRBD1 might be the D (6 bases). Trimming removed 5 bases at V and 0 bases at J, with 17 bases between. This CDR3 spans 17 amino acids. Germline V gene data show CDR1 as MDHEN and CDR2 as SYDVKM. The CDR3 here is CASSPPGTGSSNQPQHF. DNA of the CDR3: TGTGCCAGCAGTCCCCCTGGAACAGGGTCTAGCAATCAGCCCCAGCATTTT.

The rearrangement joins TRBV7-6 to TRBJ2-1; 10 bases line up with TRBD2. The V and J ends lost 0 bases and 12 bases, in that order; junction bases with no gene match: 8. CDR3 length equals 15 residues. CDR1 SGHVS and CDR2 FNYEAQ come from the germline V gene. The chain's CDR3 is CASSLAQLSGGGQFF. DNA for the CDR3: TGTGCCAGCAGCTTAGCGCAATTAAGCGGGGGGGGGCAGTTCTTC. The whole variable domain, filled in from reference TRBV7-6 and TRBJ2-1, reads GAGVSQSPRYKVTKRGQDVALRCDPISGHVSLYWYRQALGQGPEFLTYFNYEAQQDKSGLPNDRFSAERPEGSISTLTIQRTEQRDSAMYRCASSLAQLSGGGQFFGPGTRLTVL.

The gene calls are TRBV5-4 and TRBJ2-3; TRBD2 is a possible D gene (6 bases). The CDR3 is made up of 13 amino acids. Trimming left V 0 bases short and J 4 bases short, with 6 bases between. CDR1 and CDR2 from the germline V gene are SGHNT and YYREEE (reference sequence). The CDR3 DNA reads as TGTGCCAGCAGCTTGGCGGGGGCAGATACGCAGTATTTT. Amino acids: CASSLAGADTQYF.

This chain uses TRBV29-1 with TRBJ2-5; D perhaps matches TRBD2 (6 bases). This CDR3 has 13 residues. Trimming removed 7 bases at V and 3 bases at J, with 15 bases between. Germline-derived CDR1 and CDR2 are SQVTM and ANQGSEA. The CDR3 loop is CSAKEGREETQYF. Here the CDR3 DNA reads TGCAGCGCCAAGGAGGGGCGTGAAGAGACCCAGTACTTC.

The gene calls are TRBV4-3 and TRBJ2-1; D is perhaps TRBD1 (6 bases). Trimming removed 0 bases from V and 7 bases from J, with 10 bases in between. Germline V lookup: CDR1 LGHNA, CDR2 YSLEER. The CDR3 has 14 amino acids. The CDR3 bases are TGCGCCAGCAGCCAAGAGTACAGGGAGAATGAGCAGTTCTTC. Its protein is CASSQEYRENEQFF.

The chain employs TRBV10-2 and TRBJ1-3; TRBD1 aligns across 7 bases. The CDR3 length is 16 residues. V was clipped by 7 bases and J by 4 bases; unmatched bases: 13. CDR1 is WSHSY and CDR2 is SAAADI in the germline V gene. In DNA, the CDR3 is TGCGCCAGCAAAGAGGGATTTAAGACAGGGGGAAACACCATATATTTT. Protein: CASKEGFKTGGNTIYF.

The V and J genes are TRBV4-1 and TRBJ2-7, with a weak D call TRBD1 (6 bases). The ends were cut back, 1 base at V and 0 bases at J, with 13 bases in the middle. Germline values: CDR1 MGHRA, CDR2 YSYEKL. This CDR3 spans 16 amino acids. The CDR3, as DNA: TGCGCCAGCAGCCAAGGGGGGCTCCGGAGCTCCTACGAGCAGTACTTC. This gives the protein CASSQGGLRSSYEQYF.

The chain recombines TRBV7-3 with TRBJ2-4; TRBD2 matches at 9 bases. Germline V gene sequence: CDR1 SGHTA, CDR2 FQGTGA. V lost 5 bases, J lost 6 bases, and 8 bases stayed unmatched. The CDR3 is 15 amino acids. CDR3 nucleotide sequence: TGTGCCAGCAGCCGATCTAGCGGGAACTCAAACATTCAGTACTTC. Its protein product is CASSRSSGNSNIQYF.

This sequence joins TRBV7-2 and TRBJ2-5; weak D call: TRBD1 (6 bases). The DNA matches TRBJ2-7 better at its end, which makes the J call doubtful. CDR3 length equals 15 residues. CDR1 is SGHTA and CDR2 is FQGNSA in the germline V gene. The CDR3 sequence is CASSLVTGAGAEQYF. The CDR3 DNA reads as TGTGCCAGCAGCTTAGTTACTGGGGCAGGGGCCGAGCAGTACTTC.

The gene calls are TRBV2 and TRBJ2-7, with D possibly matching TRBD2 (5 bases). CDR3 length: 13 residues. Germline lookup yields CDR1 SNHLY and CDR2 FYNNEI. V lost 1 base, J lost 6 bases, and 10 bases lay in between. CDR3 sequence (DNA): TGTGCCAGCAGTGAAGGGCAGGAGGCCGAGCAGTACTTC. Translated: CASSEGQEAEQYF.

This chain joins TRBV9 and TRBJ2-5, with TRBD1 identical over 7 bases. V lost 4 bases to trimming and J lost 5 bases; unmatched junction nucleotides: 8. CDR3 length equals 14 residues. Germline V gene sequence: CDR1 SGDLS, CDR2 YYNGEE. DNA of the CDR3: TGTGCCAGCAGCCCCGGGACAGCGGAGGAGACCCAGTACTTC. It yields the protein CASSPGTAEETQYF.

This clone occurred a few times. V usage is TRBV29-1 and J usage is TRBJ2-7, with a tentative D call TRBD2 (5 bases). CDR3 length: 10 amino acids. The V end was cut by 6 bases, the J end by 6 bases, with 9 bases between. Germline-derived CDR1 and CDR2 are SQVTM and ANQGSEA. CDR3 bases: TGCAGCGTAGGAGGTCCCGAGCAGTACTTC. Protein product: CSVGGPEQYF.

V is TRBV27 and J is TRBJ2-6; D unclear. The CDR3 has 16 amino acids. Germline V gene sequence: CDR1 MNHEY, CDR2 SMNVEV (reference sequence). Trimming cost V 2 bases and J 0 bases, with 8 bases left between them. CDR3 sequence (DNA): TGTGCCAGCAGTTTAATCTACAGCTCTGGGGCCAACGTCCTGACTTTC. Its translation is CASSLIYSSGANVLTF. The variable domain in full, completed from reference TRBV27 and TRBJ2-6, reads EAQVTQNPRYLITVTGKKLTVTCSQNMNHEYMSWYRQDPGLGLRQIYYSMNVEVTDKGDVPEGYKVSRKEKRNFPLILESPSPNQTSLYFCASSLIYSSGANVLTFGAGSRLTVL.

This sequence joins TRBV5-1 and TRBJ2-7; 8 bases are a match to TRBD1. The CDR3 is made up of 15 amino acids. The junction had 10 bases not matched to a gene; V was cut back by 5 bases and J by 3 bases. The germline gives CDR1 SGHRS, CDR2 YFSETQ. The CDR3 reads CASRATTDRGYEQYF. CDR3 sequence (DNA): TGCGCCAGCAGGGCTACTACCGACAGGGGCTACGAGCAGTACTTC.

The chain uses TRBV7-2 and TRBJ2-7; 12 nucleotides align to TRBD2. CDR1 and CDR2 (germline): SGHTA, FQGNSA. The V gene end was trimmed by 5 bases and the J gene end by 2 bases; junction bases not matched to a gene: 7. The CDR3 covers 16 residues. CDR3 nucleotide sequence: TGTGCCAGCAGCCTCTCGACTAGCGGGGGAACCTACGAGCAGTACTTC. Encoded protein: CASSLSTSGGTYEQYF.

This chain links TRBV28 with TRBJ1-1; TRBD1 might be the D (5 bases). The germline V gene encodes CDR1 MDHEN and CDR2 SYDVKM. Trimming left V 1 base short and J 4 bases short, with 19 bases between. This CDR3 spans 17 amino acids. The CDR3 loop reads CASSLFYGSGGGTEAFF. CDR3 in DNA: TGTGCCAGCAGTTTATTTTACGGTAGCGGGGGGGGCACTGAAGCTTTCTTT.

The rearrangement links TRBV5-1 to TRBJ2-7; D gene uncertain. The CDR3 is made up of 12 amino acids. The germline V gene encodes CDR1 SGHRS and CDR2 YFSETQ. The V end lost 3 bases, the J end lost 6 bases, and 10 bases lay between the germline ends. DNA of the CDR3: TGCGCCAGCAGCTCACGAGGATCCGAGCAGTACTTC. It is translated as CASSSRGSEQYF. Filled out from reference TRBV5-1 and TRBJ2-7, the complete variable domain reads KAGVTQTPRYLIKTRGQQVTLSCSPISGHRSVSWYQQTPGQGLQFLFEYFSETQRNKGNFPGRFSGRQFSNSRSEMNVSTLELGDSALYLCASSSRGSEQYFGPGTRLTVT.

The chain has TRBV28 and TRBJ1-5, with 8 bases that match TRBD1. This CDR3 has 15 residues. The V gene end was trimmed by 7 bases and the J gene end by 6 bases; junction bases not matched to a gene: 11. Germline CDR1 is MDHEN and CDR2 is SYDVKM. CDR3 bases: TGTGCCAGCACCAAGGACAGGGCTAGTGGTCAGCCCCAGCATTTT. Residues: CASTKDRASGQPQHF.

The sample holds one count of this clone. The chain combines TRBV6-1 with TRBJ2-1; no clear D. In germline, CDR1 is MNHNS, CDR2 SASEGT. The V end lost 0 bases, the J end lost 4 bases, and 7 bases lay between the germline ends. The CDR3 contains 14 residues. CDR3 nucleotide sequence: TGTGCCAGCAGTGAAGCCGAGCCTTACAATGAGCAGTTCTTC. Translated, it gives CASSEAEPYNEQFF.

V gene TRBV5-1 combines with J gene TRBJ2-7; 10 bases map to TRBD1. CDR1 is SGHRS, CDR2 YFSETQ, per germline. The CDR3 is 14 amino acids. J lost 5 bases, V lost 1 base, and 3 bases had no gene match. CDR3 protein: CASSLTDRGDEQYF. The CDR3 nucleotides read TGCGCCAGCAGCTTGACGGACAGGGGGGACGAGCAGTACTTC.

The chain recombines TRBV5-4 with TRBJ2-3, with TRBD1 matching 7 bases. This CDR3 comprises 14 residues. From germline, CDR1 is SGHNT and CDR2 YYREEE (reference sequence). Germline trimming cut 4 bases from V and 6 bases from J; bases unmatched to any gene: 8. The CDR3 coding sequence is TGTGCCAGCAGCCCAACAGGGGTATCGGATACGCAGTATTTT. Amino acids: CASSPTGVSDTQYF. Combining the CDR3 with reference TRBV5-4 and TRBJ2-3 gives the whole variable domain ETGVTQSPTHLIKTRGQQVTLRCSSQSGHNTVSWYQQALGQGPQFIFQYYREEENGRGNFPPRFSGLQFPNYSSELNVNALELDDSALYLCASSPTGVSDTQYFGPGTRLTVL.

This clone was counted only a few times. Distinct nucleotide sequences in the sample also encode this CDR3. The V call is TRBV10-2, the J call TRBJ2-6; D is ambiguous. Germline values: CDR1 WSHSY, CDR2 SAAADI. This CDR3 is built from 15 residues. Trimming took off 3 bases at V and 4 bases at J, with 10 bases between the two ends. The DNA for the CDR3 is TGCGCCAGCAGTGACCCCGGGTCAGGGGCCAACGTCCTGACTTTC. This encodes CASSDPGSGANVLTF.

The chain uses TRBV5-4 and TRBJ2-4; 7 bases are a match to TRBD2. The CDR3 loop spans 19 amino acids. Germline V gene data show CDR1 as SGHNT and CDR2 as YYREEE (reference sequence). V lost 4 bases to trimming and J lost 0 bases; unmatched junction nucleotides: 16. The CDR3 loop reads CASSRRGWGPNLAKNIQYF. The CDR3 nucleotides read TGTGCCAGCAGCCGGCGGGGGTGGGGACCTAACCTAGCCAAAAACATTCAGTACTTC.

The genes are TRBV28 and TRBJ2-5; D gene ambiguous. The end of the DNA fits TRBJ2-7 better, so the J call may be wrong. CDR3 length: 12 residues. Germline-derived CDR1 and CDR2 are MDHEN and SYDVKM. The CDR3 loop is CASTDKPYEQYF. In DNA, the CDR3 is TGTGCCAGCACAGACAAGCCCTACGAGCAGTACTTC.

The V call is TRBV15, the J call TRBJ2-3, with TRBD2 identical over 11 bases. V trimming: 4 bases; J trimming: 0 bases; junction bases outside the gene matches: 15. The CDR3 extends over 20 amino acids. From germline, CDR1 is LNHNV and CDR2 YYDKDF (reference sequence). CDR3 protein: CATSKGLAGRSASSTDTQYF. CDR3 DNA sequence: TGTGCCACCAGCAAAGGACTAGCGGGCCGCAGCGCATCTAGCACAGATACGCAGTATTTT.

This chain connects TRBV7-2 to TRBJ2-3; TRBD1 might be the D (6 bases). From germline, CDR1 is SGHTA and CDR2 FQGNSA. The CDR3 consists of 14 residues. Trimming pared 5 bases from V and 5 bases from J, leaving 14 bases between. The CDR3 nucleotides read TGTGCCAGCAGCAACAGGGTTCCAGGAGATACGCAGTATTTT. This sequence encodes CASSNRVPGDTQYF.

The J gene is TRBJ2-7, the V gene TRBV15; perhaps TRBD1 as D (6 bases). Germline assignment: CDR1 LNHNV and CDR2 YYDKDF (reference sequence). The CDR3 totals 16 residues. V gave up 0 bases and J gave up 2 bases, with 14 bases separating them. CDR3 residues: CATSRDIWTVTYEQYF. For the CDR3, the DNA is TGTGCCACCAGCAGAGATATTTGGACAGTTACCTACGAGCAGTACTTC.